This T cell receptor beta chain was found in a study of shared clonotypes between healthy human individuals. Selected positively for CCR7 and CD45RO-negative, naive CD8 cells excluded terminally differentiated effector memory CD45RA+ cells. This table comes from immunoSEQ multiplex PCR, and its TCRdb copy is limited to in-frame clones, with some not included. There are over 2 million clones in the sample; about 95% occur only once, and 0.85% to 1.2% lies in the top ten. The CDR3 has 16 residues. After removal of 6 bases from V and 8 bases from J, the junction contained 14 bases not matched to a gene. CDR1 is MDHEN and CDR2 is SYDVKM in the germline V gene.

The TCR sequence derives from a young man in good health. The specimen was naive CD8+ T cells sorted from blood. The genes are TRBV28 and TRBJ2-1; 9 positions match TRBD2. CDR3 nucleotide sequence: TGTGCCAGCAGCCCTACACTTGCGGGGGGGCGGGATGAGCAGTTCTTC. It is translated as CASSPTLAGGRDEQFF.